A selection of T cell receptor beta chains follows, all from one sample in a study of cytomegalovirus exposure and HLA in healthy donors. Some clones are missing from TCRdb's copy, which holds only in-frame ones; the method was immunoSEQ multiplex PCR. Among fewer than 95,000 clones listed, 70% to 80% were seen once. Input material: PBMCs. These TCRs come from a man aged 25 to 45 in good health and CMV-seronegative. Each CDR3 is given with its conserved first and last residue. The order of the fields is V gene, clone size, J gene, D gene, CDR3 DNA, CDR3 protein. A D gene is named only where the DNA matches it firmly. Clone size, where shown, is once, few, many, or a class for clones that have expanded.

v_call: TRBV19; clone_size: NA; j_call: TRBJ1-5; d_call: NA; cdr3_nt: TGTGCCAGTAGTATGTCAGGGAATCAGCCCCAGCATTTT; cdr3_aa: CASSMSGNQPQHF
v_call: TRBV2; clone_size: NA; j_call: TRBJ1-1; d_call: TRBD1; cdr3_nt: TGTGCCAGCAGGGACGCGACAGGGGTGAACACTGAAGCTTTCTTT; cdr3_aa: CASRDATGVNTEAFF
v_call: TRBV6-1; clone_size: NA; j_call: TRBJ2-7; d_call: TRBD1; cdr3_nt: TGTGCCAGCAGCGCGTACCGGGACAGGTCCTACGAGCAGTACTTC; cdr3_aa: CASSAYRDRSYEQYF
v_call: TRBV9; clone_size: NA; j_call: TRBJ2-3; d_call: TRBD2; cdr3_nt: TGTGCCAGCAGCGTGGGGGGGACAGATACGCAGTATTTT; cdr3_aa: CASSVGGTDTQYF
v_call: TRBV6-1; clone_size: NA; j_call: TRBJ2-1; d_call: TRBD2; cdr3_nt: TGTGCCAGCAGCTTAGCGGGAGCAGGCGAGCAGTTCTTC; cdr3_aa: CASSLAGAGEQFF
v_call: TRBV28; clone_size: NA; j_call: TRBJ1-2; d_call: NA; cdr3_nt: TGTGCCAGCAGTTCCCAAACTCATGGTAACTATGGCTACACCTTC; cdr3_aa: CASSSQTHGNYGYTF
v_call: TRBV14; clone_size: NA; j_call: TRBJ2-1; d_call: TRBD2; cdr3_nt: TGTGCCAGCACCCCGGGACTAGCAAACAATGAGCAGTTCTTC; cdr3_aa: CASTPGLANNEQFF
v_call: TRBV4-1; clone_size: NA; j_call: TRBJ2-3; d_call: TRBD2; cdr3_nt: TGCGCCAGCAGCCAACCTAGCGGGAGACACGATACGCAGTATTTT; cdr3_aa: CASSQPSGRHDTQYF
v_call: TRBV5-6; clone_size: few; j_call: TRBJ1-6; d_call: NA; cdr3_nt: TGTGCCAGCCAGGGAGGTAATTCACCCCTCCACTTT; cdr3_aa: CASQGGNSPLHF
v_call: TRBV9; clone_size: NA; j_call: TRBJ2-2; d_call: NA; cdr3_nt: TGTGCCAGCAGCGTAGCAGGCAGGGGTCCGTGGGGGGAGCTGTTTTTT; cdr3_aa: CASSVAGRGPWGELFF
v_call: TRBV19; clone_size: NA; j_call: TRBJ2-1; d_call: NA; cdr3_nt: TGTGCCAGTAGTATCGGCCGAAGGGGAGAGCAGTTCTTC; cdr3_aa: CASSIGRRGEQFF
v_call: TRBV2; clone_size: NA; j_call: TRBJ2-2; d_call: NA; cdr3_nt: TGTGCCAGCAATCGGGACTCATACACCGGGGAGCTGTTTTTT; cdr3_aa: CASNRDSYTGELFF
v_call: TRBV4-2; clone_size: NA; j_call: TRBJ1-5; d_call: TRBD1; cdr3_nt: TGTGCCAGCAGCCAAGATGGACAGGGGAATCAGCCCCAGCATTTT; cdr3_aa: CASSQDGQGNQPQHF
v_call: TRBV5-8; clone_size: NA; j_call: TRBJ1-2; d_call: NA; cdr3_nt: TGTGCCAGCACCCTCCGCTATGGCTACACCTTC; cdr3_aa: CASTLRYGYTF
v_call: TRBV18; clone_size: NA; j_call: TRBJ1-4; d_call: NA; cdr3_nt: TGTGCCAGCGCAAGGTCGGTTGGTAGCCCAGCAACTAATGAAAAACTGTTTTTT; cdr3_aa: CASARSVGSPATNEKLFF
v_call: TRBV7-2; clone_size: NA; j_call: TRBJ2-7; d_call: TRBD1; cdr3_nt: TGTGCCAGCAGCCGCGACAGGGGAATGGGGGAGCAGTACTTC; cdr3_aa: CASSRDRGMGEQYF
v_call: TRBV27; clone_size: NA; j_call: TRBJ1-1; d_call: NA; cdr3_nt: TGTGCCAGCAGTCCAACGCGGGGGCGGGACACTGAAGCTTTCTTT; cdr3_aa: CASSPTRGRDTEAFF
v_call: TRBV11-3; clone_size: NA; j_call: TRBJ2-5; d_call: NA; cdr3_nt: TGTGCCAGCAGCTTAGGAATAGAAGAGACCCAGTACTTC; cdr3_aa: CASSLGIEETQYF
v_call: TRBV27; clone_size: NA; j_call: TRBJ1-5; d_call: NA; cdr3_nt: TGTGCCAGCAGTCCCGCCCGGAATCAGCCCCAGCATTTT; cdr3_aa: CASSPARNQPQHF
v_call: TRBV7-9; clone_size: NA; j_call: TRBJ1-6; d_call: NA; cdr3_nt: TGTTCCAGCAGCTTAGCCGGGACCGGGGGTTCTCTCCACTTT; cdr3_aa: CSSSLAGTGGSLHF
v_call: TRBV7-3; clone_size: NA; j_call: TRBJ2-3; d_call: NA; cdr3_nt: TGTGCCAGCAGCCCCCCCGGTGATACGCAGTATTTT; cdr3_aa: CASSPPGDTQYF
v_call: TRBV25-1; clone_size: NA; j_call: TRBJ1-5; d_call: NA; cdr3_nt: TGTGCCAGCAGTGGTCTACCGAGCAATCAGCCCCAGCATTTT; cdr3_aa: CASSGLPSNQPQHF
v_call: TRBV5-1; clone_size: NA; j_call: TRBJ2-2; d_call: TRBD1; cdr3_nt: TGCGCCAGCAGCTCGCCGGGACAGGGGAACACCGGGGAGCTGTTTTTT; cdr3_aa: CASSSPGQGNTGELFF
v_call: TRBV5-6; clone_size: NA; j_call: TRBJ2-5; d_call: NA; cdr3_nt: TGTGCCAGCAGCTTGACAGGGCGGCAAGAGACCCAGTACTTC; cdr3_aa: CASSLTGRQETQYF
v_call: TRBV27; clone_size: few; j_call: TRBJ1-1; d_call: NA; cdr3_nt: TGTGCCAGCAGTTTCAGGTTGGGCACTGAAGCTTTCTTT; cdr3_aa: CASSFRLGTEAFF
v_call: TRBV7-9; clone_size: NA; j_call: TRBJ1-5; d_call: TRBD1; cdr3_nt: TGTGCCAGCAGCCAGGGGGACGAAAATCAGCCCCAGCATTTT; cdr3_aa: CASSQGDENQPQHF
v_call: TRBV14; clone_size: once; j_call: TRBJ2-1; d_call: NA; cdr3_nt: TGTGCCAGCAGCCAAGCTGGGCCCGACACCATCAATGAGCAGTTCTTC; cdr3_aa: CASSQAGPDTINEQFF
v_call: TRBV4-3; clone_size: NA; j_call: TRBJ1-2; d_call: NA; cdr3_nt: TGCGCCAGCAGCCAGGGAACGGGGAGAGATGGCTACACCTTC; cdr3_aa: CASSQGTGRDGYTF
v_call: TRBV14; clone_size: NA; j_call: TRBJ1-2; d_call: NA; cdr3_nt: TGTGCCAGCAGCCAAGAAATAAGGACAAGCGGCTACACCTTC; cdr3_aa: CASSQEIRTSGYTF
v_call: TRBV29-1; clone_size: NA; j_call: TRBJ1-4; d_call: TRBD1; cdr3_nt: TGCAGCTTTCAGGGGGCCAACGAAAAACTGTTTTTT; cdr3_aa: CSFQGANEKLFF
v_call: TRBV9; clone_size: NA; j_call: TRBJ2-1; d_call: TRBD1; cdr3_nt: TGTGCCAGCAGCGCAGGACAGGGTTTGGGCAATGAGCAGTTCTTC; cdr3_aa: CASSAGQGLGNEQFF
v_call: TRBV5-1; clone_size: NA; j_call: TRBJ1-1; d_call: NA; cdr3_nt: TGCGCCAGCAGCCCATTGGGGAGTGAAGCTTTCTTT; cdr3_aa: CASSPLGSEAFF
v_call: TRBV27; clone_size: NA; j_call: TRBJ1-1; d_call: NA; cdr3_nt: TGTGCCAGCAGTTTAAAGACGGGAGTAACGAACACTGAAGCTTTCTTT; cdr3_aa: CASSLKTGVTNTEAFF
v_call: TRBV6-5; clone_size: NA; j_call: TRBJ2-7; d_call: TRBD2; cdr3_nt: TGTGCCAGCAGTTACTTTGGCGGGAGCTCCTACGAGCAGTACTTC; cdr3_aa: CASSYFGGSSYEQYF
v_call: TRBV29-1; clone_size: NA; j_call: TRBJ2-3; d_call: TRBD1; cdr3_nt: TGCAGCGCCCTCAAACAGGGGAGCACAGATACGCAGTATTTT; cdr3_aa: CSALKQGSTDTQYF
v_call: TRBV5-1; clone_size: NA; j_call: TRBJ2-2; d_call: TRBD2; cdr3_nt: TGCGCCAGCAGCTCGGCCCGACTAGCGGGGGTCGGGGAGCTGTTTTTT; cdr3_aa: CASSSARLAGVGELFF
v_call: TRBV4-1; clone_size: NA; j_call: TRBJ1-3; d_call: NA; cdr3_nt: TGCGCCAGCAGCCAAGCGAGGGAAGCGGGCAGGTCCTCTGGAAACACCATATATTTT; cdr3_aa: CASSQAREAGRSSGNTIYF
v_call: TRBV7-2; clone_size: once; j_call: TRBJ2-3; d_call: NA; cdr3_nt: TGTGCCAGTGAATCCAGGGCTAGCACAGATACGCAGTATTTT; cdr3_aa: CASESRASTDTQYF
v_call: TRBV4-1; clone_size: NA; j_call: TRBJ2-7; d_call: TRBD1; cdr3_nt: TGCGCCAGCAGCCAAGATCGGGCAGGGGGCTACGAGCAGTACTTC; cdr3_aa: CASSQDRAGGYEQYF
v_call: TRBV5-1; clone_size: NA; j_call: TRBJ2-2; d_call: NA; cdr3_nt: TGCGCCAGCAGACGCGGGCAGCAGAACACCGGGGAGCTGTTTTTT; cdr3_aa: CASRRGQQNTGELFF
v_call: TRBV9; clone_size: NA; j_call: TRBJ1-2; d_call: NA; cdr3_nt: TGTGCCAGCAGCGGCCCGGGGGACGGCAATAACTATGGCTACACCTTC; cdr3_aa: CASSGPGDGNNYGYTF
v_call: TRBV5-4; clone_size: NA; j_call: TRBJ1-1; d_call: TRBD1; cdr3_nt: TGTGCCAGCACCCCCGTACAGGGGATCGACACTGAAGCTTTCTTT; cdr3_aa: CASTPVQGIDTEAFF
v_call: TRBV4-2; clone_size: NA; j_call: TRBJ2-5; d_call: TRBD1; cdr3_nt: TGTGCCAGCAGCCAATCAACAGGGGGAGAGACCCAGTACTTC; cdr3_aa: CASSQSTGGETQYF
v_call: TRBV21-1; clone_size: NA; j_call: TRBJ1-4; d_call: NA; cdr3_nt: TGTGCCAGCAGCAATTCGGTTCTCTTATCGAAGAGGGGACAGGAAGAAAAACTGTTTTTT; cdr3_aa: CASSNSVLLSKRGQEEKLFF
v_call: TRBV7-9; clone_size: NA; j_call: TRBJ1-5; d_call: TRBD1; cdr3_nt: TGTGCCAGCAGCTTGGGACAGGAGGCCTATCAGCCCCAGCATTTT; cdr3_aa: CASSLGQEAYQPQHF
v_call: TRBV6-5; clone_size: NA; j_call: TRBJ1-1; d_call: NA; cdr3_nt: TGTGCCAGCAGTTACAATCAGGGCAGGACTGAAGCTTTCTTT; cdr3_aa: CASSYNQGRTEAFF
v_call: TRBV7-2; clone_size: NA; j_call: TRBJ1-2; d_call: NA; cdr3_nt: TGTGCCAGCAGCTTAGAAGCGGGCGGGGGCTACACCTTC; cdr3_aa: CASSLEAGGGYTF
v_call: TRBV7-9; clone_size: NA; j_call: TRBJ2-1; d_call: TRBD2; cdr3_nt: TGTGCCAGCAGCCCCCGAGGACTAGCGGGAGAATGGATAGTCGGGCAGTTCTTC; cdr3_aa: CASSPRGLAGEWIVGQFF
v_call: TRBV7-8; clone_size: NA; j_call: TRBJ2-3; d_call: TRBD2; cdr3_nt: TGTGCCAGCAGCTCAGGCGGGACTAGCGTGGATACGCAGTATTTT; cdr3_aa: CASSSGGTSVDTQYF
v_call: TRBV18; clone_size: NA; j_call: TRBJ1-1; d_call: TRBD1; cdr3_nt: TGTGCCAGCTCACCCTATCTTTCCGTAACTCAGGGGGCGCTCACTGAAGCTTTCTTT; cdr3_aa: CASSPYLSVTQGALTEAFF
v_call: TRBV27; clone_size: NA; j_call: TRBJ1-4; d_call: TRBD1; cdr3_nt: TGTGCCAGCAGATGGACAGGATCTAGTGAAAAACTGTTTTTT; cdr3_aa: CASRWTGSSEKLFF
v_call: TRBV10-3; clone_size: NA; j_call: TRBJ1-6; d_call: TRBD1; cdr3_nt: TGTGCCATCAGTGAAGACAGGGTGCGGTCACCCCTCCACTTT; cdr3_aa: CAISEDRVRSPLHF
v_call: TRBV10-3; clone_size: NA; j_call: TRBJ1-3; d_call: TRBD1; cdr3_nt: TGTGCCATCAGTGAACGAGGGGGCGCGATCCGTATTACTGGAAACACCATATATTTT; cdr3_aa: CAISERGGAIRITGNTIYF
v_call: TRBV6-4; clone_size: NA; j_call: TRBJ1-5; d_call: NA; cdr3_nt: TGTGCCAGCAGTCCCTCGGCAGGCCGCAATCAGCCCCAGCATTTT; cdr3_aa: CASSPSAGRNQPQHF
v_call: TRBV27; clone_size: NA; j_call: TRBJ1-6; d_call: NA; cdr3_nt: TGTGCCAGCAGTTTTGGCCAGTTTAATTCACCCCTCCACTTT; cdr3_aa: CASSFGQFNSPLHF
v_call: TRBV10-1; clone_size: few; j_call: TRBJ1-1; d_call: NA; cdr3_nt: TGCGCCAGCAGTGTGGAGATGAACACTGAAGCTTTCTTT; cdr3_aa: CASSVEMNTEAFF
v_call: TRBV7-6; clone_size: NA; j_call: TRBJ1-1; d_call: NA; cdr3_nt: TGTGCCAGCAGCTTAGTGGGCGGGGGGACTGAAGCTTTCTTT; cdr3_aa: CASSLVGGGTEAFF
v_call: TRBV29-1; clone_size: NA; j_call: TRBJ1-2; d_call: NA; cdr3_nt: TGCAGCGTTGAAACAGGGAGCGGCTACACCTTC; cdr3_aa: CSVETGSGYTF
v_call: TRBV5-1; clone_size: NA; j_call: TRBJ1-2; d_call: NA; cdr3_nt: TGCGCCAGCAGCTTGGCGGGTGGTCTGGGCTACACCTTC; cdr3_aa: CASSLAGGLGYTF
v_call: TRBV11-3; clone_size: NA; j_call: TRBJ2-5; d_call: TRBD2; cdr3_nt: TGTGCCAGCAGCTTCCGGACTAGCGGGATCCAAGAGACCCAGTACTTC; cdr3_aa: CASSFRTSGIQETQYF